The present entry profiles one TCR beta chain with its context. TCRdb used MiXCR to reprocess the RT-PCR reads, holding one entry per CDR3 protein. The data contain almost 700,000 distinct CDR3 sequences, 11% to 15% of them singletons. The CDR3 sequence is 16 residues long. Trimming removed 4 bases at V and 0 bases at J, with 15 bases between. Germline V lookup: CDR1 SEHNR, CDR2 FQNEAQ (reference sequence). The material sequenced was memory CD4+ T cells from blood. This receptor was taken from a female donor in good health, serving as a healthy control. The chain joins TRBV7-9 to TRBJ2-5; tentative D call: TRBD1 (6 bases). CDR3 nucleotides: TGTGCCAGCAGCTCCGGGACACTGGGGAACCAAGAGACCCAGTACTTC. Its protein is CASSSGTLGNQETQYF.